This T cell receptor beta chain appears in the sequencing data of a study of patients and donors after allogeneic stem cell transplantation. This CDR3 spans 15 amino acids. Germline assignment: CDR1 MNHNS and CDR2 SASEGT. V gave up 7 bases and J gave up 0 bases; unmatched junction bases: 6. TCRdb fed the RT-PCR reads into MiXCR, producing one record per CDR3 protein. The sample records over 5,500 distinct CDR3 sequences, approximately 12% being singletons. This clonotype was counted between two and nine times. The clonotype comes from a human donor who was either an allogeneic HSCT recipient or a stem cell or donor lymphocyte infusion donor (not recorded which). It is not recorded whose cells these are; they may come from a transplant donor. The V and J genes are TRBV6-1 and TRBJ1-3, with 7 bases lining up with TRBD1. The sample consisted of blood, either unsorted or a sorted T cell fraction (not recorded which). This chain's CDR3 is CASILRGNSGNTIYF. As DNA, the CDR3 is TGTGCCAGCATCCTCAGGGGGAACTCTGGAAACACCATATATTTT.